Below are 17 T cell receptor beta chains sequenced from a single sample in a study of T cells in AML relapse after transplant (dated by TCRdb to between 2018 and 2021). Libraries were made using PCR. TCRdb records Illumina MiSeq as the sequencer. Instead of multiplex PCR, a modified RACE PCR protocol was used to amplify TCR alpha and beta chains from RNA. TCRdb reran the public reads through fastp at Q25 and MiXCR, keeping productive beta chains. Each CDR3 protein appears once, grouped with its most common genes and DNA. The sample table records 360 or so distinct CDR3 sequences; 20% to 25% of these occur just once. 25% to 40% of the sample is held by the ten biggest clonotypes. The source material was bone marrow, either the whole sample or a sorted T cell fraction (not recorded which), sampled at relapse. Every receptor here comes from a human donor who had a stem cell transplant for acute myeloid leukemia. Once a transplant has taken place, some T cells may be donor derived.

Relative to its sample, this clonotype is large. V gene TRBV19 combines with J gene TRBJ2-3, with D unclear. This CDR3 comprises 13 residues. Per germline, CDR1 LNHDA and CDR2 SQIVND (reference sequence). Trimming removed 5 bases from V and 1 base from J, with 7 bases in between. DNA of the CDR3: TGTGCCAGTAGTGACCGGCGCACAGATACGCAGTATTTT. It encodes CASSDRRTDTQYF.

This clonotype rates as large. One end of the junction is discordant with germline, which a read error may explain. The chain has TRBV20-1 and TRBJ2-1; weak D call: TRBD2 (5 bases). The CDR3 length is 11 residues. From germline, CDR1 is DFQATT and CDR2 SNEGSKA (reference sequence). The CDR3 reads CSARGYNEQFF. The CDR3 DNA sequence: TGCAGTGCCAGAGGGTACAATGAGCAGTTCTTC.

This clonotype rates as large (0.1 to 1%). Written as DNA, the CDR3 is TGTGCCAGCAGCGCTAGCTGGACTAGCGGTACAGATACGCAGTATTTT. The encoded protein is CASSASWTSGTDTQYF. The rearrangement links TRBV9 to TRBJ2-3; TRBD2 agrees at 10 bases. The CDR3 is made up of 16 amino acids. Unmatched junction bases numbered 7, after V lost 3 bases and J lost 3 bases. Germline CDR1 and CDR2: SGDLS and YYNGEE.

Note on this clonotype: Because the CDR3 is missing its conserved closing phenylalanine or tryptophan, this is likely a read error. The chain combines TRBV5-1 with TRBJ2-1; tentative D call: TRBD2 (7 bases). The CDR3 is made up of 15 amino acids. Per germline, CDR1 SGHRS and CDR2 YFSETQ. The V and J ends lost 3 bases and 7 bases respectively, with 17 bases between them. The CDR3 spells CASSSQGGVGNEQFS. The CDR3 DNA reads TGCGCCAGCAGCTCCCAAGGGGGGGTCGGAAATGAGCAGTTCTCC.

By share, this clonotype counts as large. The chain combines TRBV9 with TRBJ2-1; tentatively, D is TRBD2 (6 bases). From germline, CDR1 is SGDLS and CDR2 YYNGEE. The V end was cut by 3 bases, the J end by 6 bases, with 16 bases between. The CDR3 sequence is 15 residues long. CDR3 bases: TGTGCCAGCAGCGCGAGATCCGGGACTTTCAATGAGCAGTTCTTC. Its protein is CASSARSGTFNEQFF.

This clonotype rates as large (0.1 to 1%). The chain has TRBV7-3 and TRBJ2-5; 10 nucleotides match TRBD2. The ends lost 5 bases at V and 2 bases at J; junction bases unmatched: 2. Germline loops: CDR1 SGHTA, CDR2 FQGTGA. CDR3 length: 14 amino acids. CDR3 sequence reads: CASSPTSGQETQYF. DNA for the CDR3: TGTGCCAGCAGCCCGACTAGCGGGCAAGAGACCCAGTACTTC.

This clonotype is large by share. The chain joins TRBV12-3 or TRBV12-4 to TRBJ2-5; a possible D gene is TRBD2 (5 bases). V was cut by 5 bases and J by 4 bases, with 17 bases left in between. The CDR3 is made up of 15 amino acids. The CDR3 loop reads CASSPGPSEGETQYF. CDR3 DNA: TGTGCCAGCAGTCCCGGTCCCTCCGAGGGAGAGACCCAGTACTTC.

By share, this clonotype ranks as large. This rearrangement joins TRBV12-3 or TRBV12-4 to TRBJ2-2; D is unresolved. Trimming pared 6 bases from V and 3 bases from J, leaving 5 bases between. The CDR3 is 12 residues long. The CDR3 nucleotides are TGTGCCAGCAGGCTACACACCGGGGAGCTGTTTTTT. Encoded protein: CASRLHTGELFF.

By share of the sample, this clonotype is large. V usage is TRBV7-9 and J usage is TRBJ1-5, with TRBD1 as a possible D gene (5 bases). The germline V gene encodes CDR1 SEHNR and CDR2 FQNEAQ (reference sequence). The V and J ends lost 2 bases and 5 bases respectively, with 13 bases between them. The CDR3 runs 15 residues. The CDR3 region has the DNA TGTGCCAGCAGCTTAACCAGGGCGGGAGATCAGCCCCAGCATTTT. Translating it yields CASSLTRAGDQPQHF. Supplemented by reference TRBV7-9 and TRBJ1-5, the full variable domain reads DTGVSQNPRHKITKRGQNVTFRCDPISEHNRLYWYRQTLGQGPEFLTYFQNEAQLEKSRLLSDRFSAERPKGSFSTLEIQRTEQGDSAMYLCASSLTRAGDQPQHFGDGTRLSIL.

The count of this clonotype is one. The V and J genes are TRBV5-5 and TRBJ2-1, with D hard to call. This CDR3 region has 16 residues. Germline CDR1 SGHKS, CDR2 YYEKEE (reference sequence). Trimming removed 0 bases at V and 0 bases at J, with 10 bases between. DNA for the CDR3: TGTGCCAGCAGCTTGGGGACGACAAGCTCCTACAATGAGCAGTTCTTC. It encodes CASSLGTTSSYNEQFF.

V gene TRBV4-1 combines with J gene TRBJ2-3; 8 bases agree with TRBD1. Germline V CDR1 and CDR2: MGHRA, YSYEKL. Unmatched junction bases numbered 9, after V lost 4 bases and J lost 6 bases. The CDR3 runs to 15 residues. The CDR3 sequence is CASSPRAGGADTQYF. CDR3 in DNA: TGCGCCAGCAGCCCCCGGGCAGGGGGCGCCGATACGCAGTATTTT.

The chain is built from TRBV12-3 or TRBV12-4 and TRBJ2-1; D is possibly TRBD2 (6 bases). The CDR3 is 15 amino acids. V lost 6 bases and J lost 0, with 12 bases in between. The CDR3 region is CASSPGLCSYNEQFF. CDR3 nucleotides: TGTGCCAGCAGCCCGGGACTGTGCTCCTACAATGAGCAGTTCTTC.

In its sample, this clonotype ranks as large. CDR3 region: CASSLVPANYEQYF. In DNA form, the CDR3 reads TGCGCCAGCAGCTTGGTTCCAGCGAACTACGAGCAGTACTTC. The rearrangement uses TRBV5-1 and TRBJ2-7; D not resolved. The V end was cut by 0 bases, the J end by 3 bases, with 10 bases between. In germline, CDR1 is SGHRS, CDR2 YFSETQ. This CDR3 contains 14 residues.

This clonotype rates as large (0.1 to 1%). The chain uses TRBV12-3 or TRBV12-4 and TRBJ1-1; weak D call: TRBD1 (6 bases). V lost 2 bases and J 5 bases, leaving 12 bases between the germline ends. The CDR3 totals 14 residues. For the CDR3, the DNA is TGTGCCAGCAGTTTACGGCAGGGGCAGACTGAAGCTTTCTTT. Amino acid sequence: CASSLRQGQTEAFF.

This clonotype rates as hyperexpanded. CDR3 bases: TGTGCCAGCTCCCCCCAAGGGGGCACTGAAGCTTTCTTT. Its translation: CASSPQGGTEAFF. The V gene is TRBV18, the J gene TRBJ1-1; D is perhaps TRBD1 (6 bases). This CDR3 is built from 13 residues. Germline V CDR1 and CDR2: KGHSH, LQKENI. The V gene lost 6 bases and the J gene lost 4 bases, with 12 bases spanning the gap.

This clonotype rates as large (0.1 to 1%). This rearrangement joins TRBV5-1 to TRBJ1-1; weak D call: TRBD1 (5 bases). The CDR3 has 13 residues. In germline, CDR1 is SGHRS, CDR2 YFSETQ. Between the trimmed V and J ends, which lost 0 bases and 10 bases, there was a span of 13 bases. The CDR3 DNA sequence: TGCGCCAGCAGCTTGGTGGCCGCGAGGGGAGCTTTCTTT. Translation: CASSLVAARGAFF.

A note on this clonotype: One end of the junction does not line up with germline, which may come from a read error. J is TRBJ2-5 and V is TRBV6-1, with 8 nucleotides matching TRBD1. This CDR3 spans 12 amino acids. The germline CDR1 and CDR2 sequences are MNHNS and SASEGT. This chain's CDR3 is CAGRGQGETQYF. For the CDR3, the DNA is TGTGCCGGCAGGGGGCAGGGAGAGACCCAGTACTTC.